A single sample is the source of the 18 T cell receptor beta chains below, sequenced in a study of T cells in Graves' hyperthyroidism and ophthalmopathy. Authors of the study amplified TCR beta CDR3 regions from RNA transcripts. The TCR CDR3 first-round RT-PCR relied on the HTBI primer set. TCRdb recomputed calls from the multiplex PCR reads with MiXCR, one row per CDR3 protein. The sample lists about half a million distinct CDR3 sequences, roughly 20% seen once, with about a quarter in the top ten. Material: blood. The receptors come from a man aged 18 to 35 with Graves' hyperthyroidism.

About this clonotype: Since a much larger clone is just one base distant, this may be a read error. The V gene is TRBV7-8, the J gene TRBJ1-1; tentative D call: TRBD1 (5 bases). Looked up from germline, CDR1 is SGHVS and CDR2 is FQNEAQ. The length of the CDR3 is 17 residues. V was trimmed by 5 bases and J by 4 bases, leaving 23 bases between them. CDR3 nucleotides: TGTGCCAGCAGCATTCCCAACTCGGGGGTTGAGAGCACTGAAGCTTTCTTT. Residues: CASSIPNSGVESTEAFF.

This clonotype was observed at least ten times. The chain links TRBV28 to TRBJ2-5; 9 nucleotides line up with TRBD2. The CDR3 sequence is 14 residues long. V lost 6 bases to trimming and J lost 5 bases; unmatched junction nucleotides: 7. Germline values: CDR1 MDHEN, CDR2 SYDVKM. CDR3 region: CASSEAGGDETQYF. Written as DNA, the CDR3 is TGTGCCAGCAGCGAAGCGGGGGGTGACGAGACCCAGTACTTC.

V and J are TRBV6-1 and TRBJ1-1; D gene unclear. V was pared by 6 bases and J by 7 bases, with 12 bases between. The CDR3 is 12 residues long. Germline CDR1 and CDR2: MNHNS and SASEGT. The CDR3 is CASSVTGREAFF. Here the CDR3 DNA reads TGTGCCAGCAGCGTTACGGGTCGTGAAGCTTTCTTT.

This clonotype was seen repeatedly, ten times or more. The rearrangement uses TRBV6-1 and TRBJ2-2; maybe TRBD2 (5 bases). CDR1 is MNHNS and CDR2 is SASEGT in the germline V gene. The V and J ends lost 8 bases and 4 bases respectively, with 17 bases between them. The CDR3 sequence is 15 residues long. Written as DNA, the CDR3 is TGTGCCAGCGCCCGCCTTGGGCGGGTCACCGGGGAGCTGTTTTTT. Protein sequence: CASARLGRVTGELFF.

This clonotype has just a few counts. CDR3 in DNA: TGTGCTAGTGGTTGGGACAGGTCCGCTTTCTTT. Amino acids: CASGWDRSAFF. The chain carries TRBV12-5 and TRBJ1-1; 8 bases align to TRBD1. V was clipped by 4 bases and J by 11 bases; unmatched bases: 3. The CDR3 is 11 residues long. Germline CDR1 and CDR2: LGHNT and FRNRAP.

The chain combines TRBV6-1 with TRBJ1-2; D gene uncertain. CDR1 and CDR2 from the germline V gene are MNHNS and SASEGT. The CDR3 loop spans 14 amino acids. V lost 4 bases and J 4 bases, leaving 13 bases between the germline ends. The CDR3 loop is CASSGTTGGYGYTF. The CDR3 nucleotides read TGTGCCAGCAGTGGAACGACTGGTGGCTATGGCTACACCTTC.

This clonotype was observed many times. The chain uses TRBV2 and TRBJ1-2; TRBD1 agrees at 11 bases. This CDR3 has 14 amino acids. V lost 6 bases and J lost 8; bases outside the gene matches: 8. The germline V gene encodes CDR1 SNHLY and CDR2 FYNNEI. The DNA of the CDR3 is TGTGCCAGCAGGGTCGGACAGGGGGCGGGAGGCTACACCTTC. Protein product: CASRVGQGAGGYTF.

This clonotype was seen ten or more times. The chain is built from TRBV11-3 and TRBJ2-2, with D tentatively TRBD1 or TRBD2 (6 bases each). Trimming pared 5 bases from V and 6 bases from J, leaving 10 bases between. The CDR3 is 13 residues long. Germline-derived CDR1 and CDR2 are SGHNT and YENEEA. The CDR3 region is CASSRRGAGELFF. The CDR3 region has the DNA TGTGCCAGCAGCCGAAGGGGGGCCGGGGAGCTGTTTTTT.

This clonotype was seen ten or more times. With a much larger clone just one base away, this may be a read error. A read error is likely, as this CDR3 ends without the conserved phenylalanine or tryptophan. This chain links TRBV28 with TRBJ2-7, with 7 nucleotides matching TRBD1. CDR1 is MDHEN and CDR2 is SYDVKM in the germline V gene. This CDR3 is built from 18 residues. V lost 3 bases to trimming and J lost 2 bases; unmatched junction nucleotides: 16. CDR3 in amino acids: CASSFGSDTGTATYEQYL. CDR3 bases: TGTGCCAGCAGTTTCGGATCAGACACCGGGACAGCCACCTACGAGCAGTACCTC.

This clonotype was detected many times. The chain is built from TRBV29-1 and TRBJ1-3; 8 positions agree with TRBD1. Trimming removed 6 bases from V and 8 bases from J; junction bases left unmatched: 6. Germline loops: CDR1 SQVTM, CDR2 ANQGSEA. The CDR3 extends over 12 amino acids. The CDR3 coding sequence is TGCAGCGTGAGGACAGGGATGGACACCATATATTTT. Protein: CSVRTGMDTIYF.

This sequence joins TRBV4-2 and TRBJ2-7; 10 bases are shared with TRBD1. The CDR3 length is 19 residues. V was pared by 0 bases and J by 2 bases, with 13 bases of the junction left unmatched. CDR1 is LGHNA, CDR2 YNFKEQ, per germline. The CDR3 sequence: CASSQETGGAPPPPYEQYF. CDR3 DNA: TGTGCCAGCAGCCAAGAGACAGGGGGCGCACCCCCCCCTCCCTACGAGCAGTACTTC.

This clonotype was seen a few times. The V gene is TRBV20-1, the J gene TRBJ2-7, with 8 bases fitting TRBD1. The CDR3 spans 14 residues. CDR1 is DFQATT and CDR2 is SNEGSKA in the germline V gene (reference sequence). The V gene end was trimmed by 5 bases and the J gene end by 5 bases; junction bases not matched to a gene: 11. CDR3 bases: TGCAGTGCTTCATCAGGGGGCGATAAGGACGAGCAGTACTTC. Translating it yields CSASSGGDKDEQYF.

This clonotype was observed many times. The chain carries TRBV6-1 and TRBJ2-7; 10 bases match TRBD1. With 5 bases clipped from V and 5 bases from J, the junction kept 3 bases outside the gene matches. The CDR3 spans 13 residues. The germline gives CDR1 MNHNS, CDR2 SASEGT. The CDR3, as DNA: TGTGCCAGCAGTCCGGGACAGGGGAACGAGCAGTACTTC. It specifies CASSPGQGNEQYF.

This chain connects TRBV5-1 to TRBJ2-5, with a weak D call TRBD1 (7 bases). Germline V gene lookup returns CDR1 SGHRS and CDR2 YFSETQ. The CDR3 length is 15 residues. V was cut by 1 base and J by 4 bases, with 14 bases left in between. The CDR3 reads CASSLKGARGETQYF. CDR3 DNA: TGCGCCAGCAGCTTGAAGGGGGCGCGGGGAGAGACCCAGTACTTC.

This clonotype was counted ten times or more. The rearrangement uses TRBV28 and TRBJ1-5, with 8 nucleotides matching TRBD1. This CDR3 spans 16 amino acids. CDR1 is MDHEN, CDR2 SYDVKM, per germline. With 1 base clipped from V and 5 bases from J, the junction kept 7 bases outside the gene matches. CDR3 coding DNA: TGTGCCAGCAGTTTATTAGTCGGGACAGGCTATCAGCCCCAGCATTTT. Amino acids: CASSLLVGTGYQPQHF.

In this sample, this clonotype turned up a few times. The rearrangement links TRBV2 to TRBJ2-7; 7 bases match TRBD2. Trimming took 4 bases from V and 10 from J; bases not matched to a gene: 16. From germline, CDR1 is SNHLY and CDR2 FYNNEI. This CDR3 has 15 residues. CDR3 residues: CASSGAGVVGRDQYF. The CDR3 nucleotides are TGTGCCAGCAGTGGGGCGGGGGTCGTGGGCCGCGATCAGTACTTC.

This chain connects TRBV20-1 to TRBJ2-7, with D possibly being TRBD1 (6 bases). Germline-derived CDR1 and CDR2 are DFQATT and SNEGSKA (reference sequence). The CDR3 length is 13 residues. Trimming removed 1 base from V and 3 bases from J, with 10 bases in between. This chain's CDR3 is CSARVMDSYEQYF. CDR3 nucleotide sequence: TGCAGTGCTAGAGTAATGGACAGCTACGAGCAGTACTTC.

The chain employs TRBV6-5 and TRBJ1-2; D is undetermined. Germline CDR1 is MNHEY and CDR2 is SVGAGI. Trimming stripped 4 bases from V and 10 bases from J, with 22 bases between. The CDR3 is 15 residues long. The CDR3 DNA sequence: TGTGCCAGCAGTTTCGCCGTACTGTCCAACTGGGACTACACCTTC. As protein: CASSFAVLSNWDYTF.